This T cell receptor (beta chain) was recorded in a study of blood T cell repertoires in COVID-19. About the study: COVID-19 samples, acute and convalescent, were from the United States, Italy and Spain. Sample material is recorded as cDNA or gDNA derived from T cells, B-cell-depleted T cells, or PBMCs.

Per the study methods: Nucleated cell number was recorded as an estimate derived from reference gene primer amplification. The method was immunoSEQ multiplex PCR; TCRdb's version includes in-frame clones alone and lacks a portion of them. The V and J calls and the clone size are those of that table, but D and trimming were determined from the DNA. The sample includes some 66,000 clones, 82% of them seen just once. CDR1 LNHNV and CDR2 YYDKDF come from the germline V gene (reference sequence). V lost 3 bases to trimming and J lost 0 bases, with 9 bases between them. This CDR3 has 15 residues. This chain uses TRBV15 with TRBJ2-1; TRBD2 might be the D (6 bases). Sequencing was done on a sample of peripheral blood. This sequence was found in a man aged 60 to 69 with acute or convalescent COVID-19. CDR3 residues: CATSSGGRSYNEQFF. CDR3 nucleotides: TGTGCCACCAGCAGCGGGGGTCGCTCCTACAATGAGCAGTTCTTC.